A single sample is the source of the 14 T cell receptor beta chains below, sequenced in a study of T cell responses to AZD1222 COVID-19 vaccine (dated by TCRdb to 2020 to 2023). Explained via the paper, the time point label denotes: about 28 days (+/-7) after the second vaccine dose. Taken with the paper, the label for treatment or condition translates to: meningococcal conjugate vaccine given as trial control. Library method: the immunoSEQ multiplex PCR assay. TCRdb took over this immuneACCESS table, retaining in-frame rearrangements with V and J assigned. Such tables are incomplete; in checked studies, under half of the missing clones stem from an unresolved V gene, and the remainder is unexplained. The sample includes 75,000 to 80,000 clones, with 60% to 85% observed a single time. The top ten clonotypes cover 25% to 30% of the sample. The sequencing here drew on peripheral blood, taken 28 days after the second dose of the MenACWY control vaccine. These receptors all come from an adult who received the MenACWY meningococcal vaccine as a control.

The rearrangement links TRBV5-1 to TRBJ2-5; possibly TRBD2 for D (5 bases). The V end lost 0 bases, the J end lost 7 bases, and 10 bases lay between the germline ends. Germline V gives CDR1 SGHRS, CDR2 YFSETQ. The CDR3 consists of 13 residues. The CDR3 loop reads CASSLVSGGTQYF. Written as DNA, the CDR3 is TGCGCCAGCAGCTTGGTGTCCGGAGGGACCCAGTACTTC.

The gene calls are TRBV9 and TRBJ1-3; D call uncertain. V was pared by 3 bases and J by 7 bases, with 11 bases between. Germline V gives CDR1 SGDLS, CDR2 YYNGEE. The CDR3 loop spans 13 amino acids. CDR3 protein: CASSGRNDNTIYF. The DNA for the CDR3 is TGTGCCAGCAGCGGGAGAAATGATAACACCATATATTTT.

The chain joins TRBV28 to TRBJ2-5; tentative D call: TRBD2 (5 bases). Trimming stripped 3 bases from V and 2 bases from J, with 13 bases between. The germline V gene has CDR1 MDHEN and CDR2 SYDVKM. This CDR3 has 15 amino acids. This CDR3 is CASSLGKRAQETQYF. CDR3 nucleotide sequence: TGTGCCAGCAGTTTGGGGAAGAGGGCACAAGAGACCCAGTACTTC.

The CDR3 loop reads CASSLAGVNYNEQFF. CDR3 nucleotides: TGTGCCAGCAGTTTAGCGGGAGTGAACTACAATGAGCAGTTCTTC. The chain couples TRBV28 to TRBJ2-1, with 7 nucleotides matching TRBD2. Trimming at V came to 2 bases and at J to 3 bases, leaving 4 bases not matched to a gene. CDR1 MDHEN and CDR2 SYDVKM come from the germline V gene. This CDR3 comprises 15 residues.

CDR3 sequence reads: CAWSTTADNSPLHF. The CDR3 bases are TGTGCCTGGAGTACAACAGCCGATAATTCACCCCTCCACTTT. The chain employs TRBV30 and TRBJ1-6; D not resolved. The CDR3 is made up of 14 amino acids. V lost 2 bases, J lost 5 bases, and 10 bases lay in between. Germline lookup yields CDR1 GTSNPN and CDR2 SVGIG (reference sequence).

The table lists this clone with a count of one. This chain connects TRBV5-1 to TRBJ1-4; possible D gene TRBD1, 5 bases. The CDR3 spans 17 residues. V shed 4 bases and J shed 3 bases, with 19 bases lying between them. Per the germline V gene, CDR1 is SGHRS and CDR2 is YFSETQ. CDR3 DNA sequence: TGCGCCAGCAGCCTGTCGTTTCAGGGAGCGTCTAATGAAAAACTGTTTTTT. Residues: CASSLSFQGASNEKLFF.

The V and J genes are TRBV19 and TRBJ1-5; possible D gene TRBD1, 6 bases. The CDR3 totals 18 residues. Per the germline V gene, CDR1 is LNHDA and CDR2 is SQIVND (reference sequence). Trimming took off 3 bases at V and 4 bases at J, with 22 bases between the two ends. CDR3 residues: CASSIVRGQTVINQPQHF. The CDR3 DNA reads as TGTGCCAGTAGTATTGTTAGAGGACAGACGGTGATAAATCAGCCCCAGCATTTT.

This sequence joins TRBV19 and TRBJ1-5; maybe TRBD1 (5 bases). The germline gives CDR1 LNHDA, CDR2 SQIVND (reference sequence). The germline V and J ends were trimmed by 5 bases and 6 bases, with 14 bases remaining between them. The CDR3 covers 14 residues. The CDR3 here is CASSEGRFPQPQHF. The CDR3 bases are TGTGCCAGTAGTGAGGGGCGATTTCCTCAGCCCCAGCATTTT. Combining the CDR3 with reference TRBV19 and TRBJ1-5 gives the whole variable domain DGGITQSPKYLFRKEGQNVTLSCEQNLNHDAMYWYRQDPGQGLRLIYYSQIVNDFQKGDIAEGYSVSREKKESFPLTVTSAQKNPTAFYLCASSEGRFPQPQHFGDGTRLSIL.

This clone has only a few counts. The chain employs TRBV11-2 and TRBJ1-2, with D possibly being TRBD1 (5 bases). Germline V lookup: CDR1 SGHAT, CDR2 FQNNGV. The V gene lost 6 bases and the J gene lost 2 bases, with 22 bases spanning the gap. The CDR3 runs 17 residues. The CDR3 region is CASSSLRGVDRNYGYTF. The CDR3 DNA reads TGTGCCAGCAGTTCCTTACGGGGGGTGGATCGGAACTATGGCTACACCTTC.

This chain connects TRBV6-5 to TRBJ1-2; 9 nucleotides align to TRBD1. Trimming removed 8 bases from V and 8 bases from J; junction bases left unmatched: 12. CDR1 and CDR2 (germline): MNHEY, SVGAGI. This CDR3 comprises 14 residues. As DNA, the CDR3 is TGTGCCAGCCGAAGGGAACAGGGGGCTCGAGGCTACACCTTC. Translated: CASRREQGARGYTF.

The CDR3 region is CAWSVLNPRTHTQYF. CDR3 DNA sequence: TGTGCCTGGAGTGTACTTAACCCTAGGACCCATACGCAGTATTTT. J is TRBJ2-3 and V is TRBV30; no clear D gene. The CDR3 spans 15 residues. CDR1 and CDR2 from the germline V gene are GTSNPN and SVGIG (reference sequence). Deletions cut 0 bases from V and 7 bases from J, with 17 bases between.

As to this clone: Other DNA sequences in this specimen translate into the identical CDR3. The chain couples TRBV7-2 to TRBJ2-3; D is unclear. Trimming pared 1 base from V and 3 bases from J, leaving 8 bases between. The CDR3 runs 14 residues. Germline lookup yields CDR1 SGHTA and CDR2 FQGNSA. This chain's CDR3 is CASSLGHSTDTQYF. The CDR3 DNA is TGTGCCAGCAGCTTAGGGCACTCTACAGATACGCAGTATTTT. Complete variable domain (other parts from reference TRBV7-2 and TRBJ2-3): GAGVSQSPSNKVTEKGKDVELRCDPISGHTALYWYRQSLGQGLEFLIYFQGNSAPDKSGLPSDRFSAERTGGSVSTLTIQRTQQEDSAVYLCASSLGHSTDTQYFGPGTRLTVL.

This clone was picked up one time. The V gene is TRBV12-3 or TRBV12-4, the J gene TRBJ2-1, with D possibly called TRBD1 or TRBD2 (6 bases each). There are 13 residues in the CDR3. Trimming removed 1 base at V and 9 bases at J, with 10 bases between. In DNA form, the CDR3 reads TGTGCCAGCAGTTTAGACGGGGGCTCTGAGCAGTTCTTC. Amino acid sequence: CASSLDGGSEQFF.

V and J are TRBV3-1 (or the pseudogene TRBV3-2) and TRBJ1-1; perhaps TRBD1 as D (6 bases). The CDR3 is made up of 14 amino acids. CDR1 LGHDT and CDR2 YNNKEL come from the germline V gene (reference sequence). Between the trimmed V and J ends, which lost 1 base and 6 bases, there was a span of 12 bases. The CDR3 is CASSQAYRVSEAFF. The CDR3 DNA is TGTGCCAGCAGCCAAGCGTACAGGGTCTCTGAAGCTTTCTTT.